These 25 T cell receptor beta chains came from one sample sequenced in a study of blood T cell repertoires in COVID-19. Produced via immunoSEQ multiplex PCR; TCRdb's table is partial and in-frame only. The table includes over 100,000 clones, under 90% detected once. Sequencing was carried out using peripheral blood. These receptors all stem from a woman aged 45-65 years with acute or convalescent COVID-19.

V gene TRBV5-1 combines with J gene TRBJ2-2; D remains unclear. V shed 0 bases and J shed 2 bases, with 8 bases lying between them. The CDR3 loop spans 15 amino acids. Germline CDR1 and CDR2: SGHRS and YFSETQ. The DNA of the CDR3 is TGCGCCAGCAGCTTGGCGACGACAAACACCGGGGAGCTGTTTTTT. Translating gives CASSLATTNTGELFF.

The chain employs TRBV2 and TRBJ1-6; maybe TRBD1 (5 bases). The V end lost 5 bases, the J end lost 9 bases, and 14 bases lay between the germline ends. This CDR3 contains 14 residues. Germline values: CDR1 SNHLY, CDR2 FYNNEI. The CDR3 DNA follows: TGTGCCAGCAGTCTAGGGCAGGGTAGTTCACCCCTCCACTTT. As protein: CASSLGQGSSPLHF.

This clone has a handful of counts. The genes are TRBV7-3 and TRBJ1-5, with a weak D call TRBD1 (6 bases). CDR3 size: 13 residues. The V and J ends lost 1 base and 9 bases respectively, with 10 bases between them. CDR1 is SGHTA and CDR2 is FQGTGA in the germline V gene. CDR3 in amino acids: CASSLNRGGPQHF. CDR3 DNA sequence: TGTGCCAGCAGCTTAAACAGAGGGGGGCCCCAGCATTTT.

The chain links TRBV18 to TRBJ1-1; D gene ambiguous. The V and J ends lost 4 bases and 2 bases respectively, with 11 bases between them. The CDR3 totals 14 residues. Germline assignment: CDR1 KGHSH and CDR2 LQKENI. CDR3 in amino acids: CASSLASENTEAFF. CDR3 coding DNA: TGTGCCAGCTCACTGGCCAGCGAAAACACTGAAGCTTTCTTT.

The gene calls are TRBV9 and TRBJ2-3, with D perhaps matching TRBD2 (7 bases). The V end lost 3 bases, the J end lost 6 bases, and 14 bases lay between the germline ends. Germline lookup yields CDR1 SGDLS and CDR2 YYNGEE. CDR3 length: 14 residues. CDR3 sequence: CASSEGGARDTQYF. In DNA form, the CDR3 reads TGTGCCAGCAGCGAAGGGGGGGCTCGGGATACGCAGTATTTT.

The chain recombines TRBV12-5 with TRBJ2-3; TRBD2 agrees at 8 bases. In germline, CDR1 is LGHNT, CDR2 FRNRAP. V was pared by 6 bases and J by 6 bases, with 5 bases of the junction left unmatched. This CDR3 spans 13 amino acids. CDR3 nucleotide sequence: TGTGCTAGTGGCCCAAGCGGGGGCGATACGCAGTATTTT. Its protein is CASGPSGGDTQYF.

The rearrangement links TRBV7-2 to TRBJ1-1, with D tentatively TRBD1 (6 bases). The germline V and J ends were trimmed by 5 bases and 1 base, with 14 bases remaining between them. The germline V gene has CDR1 SGHTA and CDR2 FQGNSA. The CDR3 covers 15 residues. CDR3 bases: TGTGCCAGCAGCCCTCAACCGGGACAGAACACTGAAGCTTTCTTT. Residues: CASSPQPGQNTEAFF.

There are a few counts of this clone. The V gene is TRBV7-3, the J gene TRBJ1-3, with 7 bases identical to TRBD1. The CDR3 is made up of 15 amino acids. V trimming: 1 base; J trimming: 3 bases; junction bases outside the gene matches: 3. CDR1 SGHTA and CDR2 FQGTGA come from the germline V gene. CDR3 nucleotides: TGTGCCAGCAGCTTAAGACAGGGATTTGGAAACACCATATATTTT. It yields the protein CASSLRQGFGNTIYF. The complete variable domain, with remaining parts taken from reference TRBV7-3 and TRBJ1-3, reads GAGVSQTPSNKVTEKGKYVELRCDPISGHTALYWYRQSLGQGPEFLIYFQGTGAADDSGLPNDRFFAVRPEGSVSTLKIQRTERGDSAVYLCASSLRQGFGNTIYFGEGSWLTVV.

The chain couples TRBV28 to TRBJ2-1; the D gene is possibly TRBD2 (6 bases). Germline loops: CDR1 MDHEN, CDR2 SYDVKM. The CDR3 covers 15 residues. The V end lost 8 bases, the J end lost 8 bases, and 22 bases lay between the germline ends. The CDR3 sequence is CASLPRETPRHEQFF. For the CDR3, the DNA is TGTGCCAGCCTCCCACGGGAGACCCCTAGGCATGAGCAGTTCTTC.

The chain links TRBV5-1 to TRBJ1-1, with 9 nucleotides matching TRBD1. The CDR3 has 16 amino acids. J gave up 6 bases and V 4 bases, and 13 bases lay outside the gene matches. The germline V gene has CDR1 SGHRS and CDR2 YFSETQ. The CDR3 nucleotides are TGCGCCAGCAGCCCGATCACAGGGGGCGTTTATGCTGAAGCTTTCTTT. It encodes CASSPITGGVYAEAFF.

The V gene is TRBV9, the J gene TRBJ1-1; no clear D. This CDR3 has 13 residues. The V end was cut by 1 base, the J end by 1 base, with 5 bases between. Germline V CDR1 and CDR2: SGDLS, YYNGEE. The chain's CDR3 is CASSVQSNTEAFF. The CDR3 bases are TGTGCCAGCAGCGTACAATCGAACACTGAAGCTTTCTTT.

The chain recombines TRBV7-9 with TRBJ1-2; a possible D gene is TRBD1 (6 bases). Trimming cost V 1 base and J 6 bases, with 12 bases left between them. The CDR3 has 14 residues. Germline CDR1 is SEHNR and CDR2 is FQNEAQ (reference sequence). The CDR3: CASSLGGGANGYTF. The CDR3 bases are TGTGCCAGCAGCTTAGGAGGGGGGGCCAATGGCTACACCTTC.

The DNA of the CDR3 is TGTGCCAGCAGCCAAGAGAGTTCTTTGGGCAGGGGGAATTCACCCCTCCACTTT. Translation: CASSQESSLGRGNSPLHF. The chain is built from TRBV3-1 (or the pseudogene TRBV3-2) and TRBJ1-6, with TRBD1 identical over 7 bases. Germline-derived CDR1 and CDR2 are LGHDT and YNNKEL (reference sequence). CDR3 size: 18 residues. V lost 0 bases and J lost 7; bases outside the gene matches: 12.

This chain uses TRBV6-2 or TRBV6-3 with TRBJ2-7; no definite D call. V dropped 2 bases and J dropped 2 bases, with 7 bases sitting between them. CDR1 is MNHEY and CDR2 is SVGEGT in the germline V gene. The CDR3 is made up of 13 amino acids. Here the CDR3 DNA reads TGTGCCAGCAGTTACAGTGGGCCCTACGAGCAGTACTTC. Residues: CASSYSGPYEQYF.

The rearrangement joins TRBV12-3 or TRBV12-4 to TRBJ2-2, with D tentatively TRBD2 (5 bases). The CDR3 loop spans 13 amino acids. V lost 1 base to trimming and J lost 7 bases, with 7 bases between them. CDR3 in DNA: TGTGCCAGCAGTTTAGGCCGGGGCGGGGAGCTGTTTTTT. Its protein product is CASSLGRGGELFF.

The genes are TRBV5-4 and TRBJ2-3, with D maybe TRBD1 (6 bases). V shed 0 bases and J shed 2 bases, with 7 bases lying between them. The CDR3 has 14 amino acids. Germline CDR1 is SGHNT and CDR2 is YYREEE (reference sequence). CDR3 coding DNA: TGTGCCAGCAGCTTGGACAGGGCCACAGATACGCAGTATTTT. It translates to CASSLDRATDTQYF.

The chain has TRBV15 and TRBJ1-4; D is possibly TRBD1 (5 bases). Trimming pared 1 base from V and 3 bases from J, leaving 12 bases between. Germline V gives CDR1 LNHNV, CDR2 YYDKDF (reference sequence). The CDR3 is 16 residues long. In DNA form, the CDR3 reads TGTGCCACCAGCAGAGGGGGGGAAGGTTCTAATGAAAAACTGTTTTTT. Protein: CATSRGGEGSNEKLFF.

The chain couples TRBV12-5 to TRBJ2-4; D not resolved. V was clipped by 8 bases and J by 5 bases, with 10 bases between them. The CDR3 sequence is 12 residues long. CDR1 and CDR2 (germline): LGHNT, FRNRAP. CDR3 sequence: CASQQIQNIQYF. CDR3 sequence (DNA): TGTGCTAGTCAACAGATCCAAAACATTCAGTACTTC.

The chain is built from TRBV10-3 and TRBJ1-1; 7 bases line up with TRBD1. CDR3 length: 13 amino acids. V gave up 3 bases and J gave up 8 bases; unmatched junction bases: 6. Germline assignment: CDR1 ENHRY and CDR2 SYGVKD. The CDR3: CAISELGQTEAFF. CDR3 sequence (DNA): TGTGCCATCAGTGAATTGGGACAGACCGAAGCTTTCTTT.

There are a few counts of this clone. The chain carries TRBV6-1 and TRBJ1-2; maybe TRBD1 (5 bases). CDR3 size: 16 residues. Trimming removed 0 bases at V and 3 bases at J, with 14 bases between. Germline CDR1 MNHNS, CDR2 SASEGT. The CDR3 DNA reads TGTGCCAGCAGTGAAGCCGGAACAGGTGGTTACTATGGCTACACCTTC. It encodes CASSEAGTGGYYGYTF.

The rearrangement joins TRBV7-8 to TRBJ1-2; 9 bases line up with TRBD1. Trimming removed 1 base from V and 5 bases from J; junction bases left unmatched: 5. The CDR3 totals 15 residues. Germline values: CDR1 SGHVS, CDR2 FQNEAQ. CDR3 nucleotides: TGTGCCAGCAGCTTAGGGACAGGGGTTGGGTATGGCTACACCTTC. It translates to CASSLGTGVGYGYTF.

This clone was seen a handful of times. The chain employs TRBV19 and TRBJ1-3, with D possibly matching TRBD1 (6 bases). The germline gives CDR1 LNHDA, CDR2 SQIVND (reference sequence). Trimming removed 4 bases at V and 3 bases at J, with 16 bases between. This CDR3 is 16 amino acids long. The CDR3: CASSSDRLIDGNTIYF. CDR3 coding DNA: TGTGCCAGTAGTAGCGACAGGCTAATAGATGGAAACACCATATATTTT.

The J gene is TRBJ1-5, the V gene TRBV7-2, with D perhaps matching TRBD1 (6 bases). CDR1 and CDR2 (germline): SGHTA, FQGNSA. Trimming pared 4 bases from V and 2 bases from J, leaving 15 bases between. The CDR3 sequence is 16 residues long. The CDR3 DNA is TGTGCCAGCAGCTCCTACAGGGTTGCGGGCAATCAGCCCCAGCATTTT. It is translated as CASSSYRVAGNQPQHF.

The chain couples TRBV16 to TRBJ1-1, with unresolved D. Trimming took 1 base from V and 4 from J, leaving 7 bases between them. CDR1 KGHSY and CDR2 FQNENV come from the germline V gene. The CDR3 consists of 13 residues. CDR3 nucleotides: TGTGCCAGCAGCCAATTTACGGGCACTGAAGCTTTCTTT. Protein product: CASSQFTGTEAFF.

The chain employs TRBV5-8 and TRBJ1-2, with D possibly TRBD1 on 5 matching bases. The V and J ends lost 0 bases and 3 bases respectively, with 9 bases between them. This CDR3 has 14 residues. The V gene's germline CDR1 is SGHTS and CDR2 YDEGEE. The CDR3 loop reads CASSLVGTDYGYTF. The CDR3 region has the DNA TGTGCCAGCAGCTTGGTGGGGACTGACTATGGCTACACCTTC.